Following are 5 T cell receptor beta chains from one sample sequenced in a study of quantifying T cell responses using KT2 cells. Study-level information: RNA was reverse transcribed with TCR alpha and beta constant-region primers.

A single-stranded UMI oligo with SP2 sequence was ligated to cDNA 3' ends. First-round PCR used 3 to 4 cycles and beta primers RC1.1 and RC1.2 covering TRBC1 and TRBC2. In TCRdb, the UMI-ligation and nested PCR reads were re-called with MiXCR into one record per CDR3 protein. This table holds fewer than 50,000 distinct CDR3 sequences, around 10% found once. The material sequenced was PBMCs spiked with cells of the T cell clone KT2. The source of these receptors is a human donor.

Notes on this clonotype: The junction shows a germline mismatch at one end, possibly a read error. This chain joins TRBV6-1 and TRBJ2-2; 10 nucleotides match TRBD2. The CDR3 is 15 amino acids. The germline V gene has CDR1 MNHNS and CDR2 SASEGT. CDR3 DNA sequence: TGTGCCAGCAAGCCGGGACTAGCGAAAACCGGGGAGCTGTTTTTT. Translating it yields CASKPGLAKTGELFF.

This clonotype was detected a few times. The chain employs TRBV30 and TRBJ1-3, with D hard to call. Germline CDR1 and CDR2: GTSNPN and SVGIG (reference sequence). The CDR3 covers 12 residues. The V end lost 0 bases, the J end lost 6 bases, and 6 bases lay between the germline ends. CDR3 in DNA: TGTGCCTGGAGTGTGAGTCCAAACACCATATATTTT. Protein sequence: CAWSVSPNTIYF.

The table lists this clonotype with a few counts. The V call is TRBV21-1, the J call TRBJ2-5. TRBV21-1 corresponds to a pseudogene. This CDR3 spans 15 amino acids. Here the CDR3 DNA reads TGTGCCAGCAGCGTCCGGAGAACCAGCCAAGAGACCCAGTACTTC. Its translation: CASSVRRTSQETQYF.

This clonotype was recorded many times. This chain connects TRBV5-1 to TRBJ2-5; 9 positions agree with TRBD1. The CDR3 covers 14 residues. Germline V gene sequence: CDR1 SGHRS, CDR2 YFSETQ. Germline trimming cut 3 bases from V and 5 bases from J; bases unmatched to any gene: 5. This chain's CDR3 is CASSSGTGRETQYF. CDR3 DNA sequence: TGCGCCAGCAGCTCCGGGACAGGGAGGGAGACCCAGTACTTC.

This clonotype was counted between two and nine times. The chain links TRBV6-1 to TRBJ1-5; D unclear. The length of the CDR3 is 13 residues. CDR1 and CDR2 (germline): MNHNS, SASEGT. The germline V and J ends were trimmed by 9 bases and 5 bases, with 14 bases remaining between them. CDR3 region: CASLGLQHQPQHF. In nucleotides, the CDR3 is TGTGCCAGTCTTGGACTGCAGCATCAGCCCCAGCATTTT.